This TCR beta chain was found in a study of T cell responses to AZD1222 COVID-19 vaccine. The V gene lost 6 bases and the J gene lost 6 bases, with 0 bases spanning the gap. Germline V lookup: CDR1 MNHNY, CDR2 SVGAGI (reference sequence). The CDR3 covers 10 residues. Sequenced by immunoSEQ multiplex PCR; TCRdb stores in-frame clones only, minus some. The sample gives roughly 180,000 clones, 91% of which show up once; less than 2% is in the top ten. The TCR comes from an adult who received the AZD1222 COVID-19 vaccine. The V call is TRBV6-6, the J call TRBJ2-6; D uncertain. Sequencing was performed on peripheral blood, taken 28 days after the second AZD1222 dose. CDR3: CASRANVLTF. CDR3 nucleotide sequence: TGTGCCAGCAGGGCCAACGTCCTGACTTTC.